Below are 18 T cell receptor beta chains sequenced from a single sample in a study of T cells of healthy individuals. Via MiXCR, TCRdb re-called the 5' RACE reads, giving one row per CDR3 protein. This sample has about 96,000 distinct CDR3 sequences, with 15% to 20% found just once. These receptors came from a human donor in good health.

This clonotype was counted a few times. V gene TRBV20-1 combines with J gene TRBJ2-5; D is unclear. Germline V gives CDR1 DFQATT, CDR2 SNEGSKA (reference sequence). This CDR3 has 11 residues. V gave up 5 bases and J gave up 3 bases, with 7 bases separating them. As DNA, the CDR3 is TGCAGTGCTGTCGTCGAAGAGACCCAGTACTTC. As protein: CSAVVEETQYF.

V gene TRBV4-2 combines with J gene TRBJ2-1, with 9 bases fitting TRBD1. The CDR3 loop spans 16 amino acids. The V segment lost 0 bases and the J segment 2 bases; nucleotides outside the gene matches: 2. From germline, CDR1 is LGHNA and CDR2 YNFKEQ. CDR3 DNA sequence: TGTGCCAGCAGCCAAGAACGGACAGGGGCCTACAATGAGCAGTTCTTC. Translated: CASSQERTGAYNEQFF.

The table lists this clonotype with many counts. The chain carries TRBV29-1 and TRBJ2-7; possibly TRBD2 for D (7 bases). Germline assignment: CDR1 SQVTM and CDR2 ANQGSEA. There are 12 residues in the CDR3. V dropped 6 bases and J dropped 6 bases, with 15 bases sitting between them. CDR3 nucleotide sequence: TGCAGCGTGCGGAAGGGGGGGTCCGAGCAGTACTTC. This translates into CSVRKGGSEQYF.

The V call is TRBV9, the J call TRBJ2-3; D remains ambiguous. This CDR3 has 20 amino acids. V was trimmed by 6 bases and J by 0 bases, leaving 29 bases between them. Germline lookup yields CDR1 SGDLS and CDR2 YYNGEE. The CDR3 DNA is TGTGCCAGCACCCGAAAGGGTCTGGGTAGCAGCCAAGCTAGCACAGATACGCAGTATTTT. This translates into CASTRKGLGSSQASTDTQYF.

This clonotype showed up just a few times. This chain links TRBV9 with TRBJ1-6, with D maybe TRBD1 (5 bases). The CDR3 loop spans 16 amino acids. The ends were cut back, 0 bases at V and 9 bases at J, with 16 bases in the middle. The germline gives CDR1 SGDLS, CDR2 YYNGEE. The CDR3 sequence: CASSVAGGGSTSPLHF. The DNA for the CDR3 is TGTGCCAGCAGCGTAGCGGGGGGAGGGTCGACTTCACCCCTCCACTTT.

This clonotype was counted many times. The J gene is TRBJ1-3, the V gene TRBV7-9; 10 bases are shared with TRBD1. The V and J ends lost 5 bases and 6 bases, in that order; junction bases with no gene match: 7. This CDR3 has 15 amino acids. Germline V lookup: CDR1 SEHNR, CDR2 FQNEAQ (reference sequence). The CDR3 sequence is CASSQDRGNSNTIYF. CDR3 DNA sequence: TGTGCCAGCAGCCAGGACAGGGGGAATTCAAACACCATATATTTT.

In this sample, this clonotype turned up many times. The chain recombines TRBV7-8 with TRBJ1-3; the D gene is possibly TRBD1 (6 bases). CDR1 is SGHVS, CDR2 FQNEAQ, per germline. Trimming took 2 bases from V and 0 from J, leaving 14 bases between them. The CDR3 is made up of 17 amino acids. CDR3 DNA: TGTGCCAGCAGCTTAAGCGGGGGGCAGATCTCTGGAAACACCATATATTTT. Translated: CASSLSGGQISGNTIYF.

The CDR3 is CASSITGGGQPQHF. The CDR3 DNA sequence: TGTGCCAGCAGTATAACAGGGGGCGGTCAGCCCCAGCATTTT. The rearrangement joins TRBV6-1 to TRBJ1-5; 9 bases are shared with TRBD1. The CDR3 extends over 14 amino acids. Germline-derived CDR1 and CDR2 are MNHNS and SASEGT. J lost 6 bases, V lost 5 bases, and 5 bases had no gene match.

This clonotype was picked up a small number of times. CDR3 bases: TGTGCCAGCAGCTTAATGGGAGGTGGGACAGGGGAGCGAGAGACCCAGTACTTC. It translates to CASSLMGGGTGERETQYF. The chain couples TRBV7-3 to TRBJ2-5; 10 positions match TRBD1. The J segment lost 4 bases and the V segment lost 1 base, leaving 12 bases of the junction unmatched. The germline V gene encodes CDR1 SGHTA and CDR2 FQGTGA. The CDR3 has 18 residues.

J is TRBJ1-5 and V is TRBV5-1; D perhaps matches TRBD1 (6 bases). Germline V gene data show CDR1 as SGHRS and CDR2 as YFSETQ. The ends were cut back, 0 bases at V and 6 bases at J, with 10 bases in the middle. The CDR3 spans 14 residues. For the CDR3, the DNA is TGCGCCAGCAGCTTGGCCTTAGGGGGTCAGCCCCAGCATTTT. Its protein product is CASSLALGGQPQHF.

This clonotype was found a few times. This chain links TRBV6-2 or TRBV6-3 with TRBJ1-5; 8 bases fit TRBD1. V lost 5 bases to trimming and J lost 6 bases; unmatched junction nucleotides: 6. The CDR3 covers 14 residues. CDR1 is MNHEY and CDR2 is SVGEGT in the germline V gene. CDR3 region: CASSLGQGRQPQHF. CDR3 in DNA: TGTGCCAGCAGTCTTGGACAGGGCCGTCAGCCCCAGCATTTT.

This clonotype was found many times. The rearrangement joins TRBV19 to TRBJ1-2; 10 bases are shared with TRBD1. The CDR3 spans 15 residues. V gave up 5 bases and J gave up 3 bases; unmatched junction bases: 6. The germline V gene encodes CDR1 LNHDA and CDR2 SQIVND (reference sequence). The DNA for the CDR3 is TGTGCCAGTAGTGCCGCCGGGACAGGGGACTATGGCTACACCTTC. This translates into CASSAAGTGDYGYTF.

The chain joins TRBV18 to TRBJ1-4; tentatively, D is TRBD1 (5 bases). Germline loops: CDR1 KGHSH, CDR2 LQKENI. The CDR3 has 15 residues. Deletions cut 5 bases from V and 6 bases from J, with 16 bases between. This CDR3 reads CASSTLPGVDEKLFF. For the CDR3, the DNA is TGTGCCAGCTCAACCCTTCCGGGGGTGGATGAAAAACTGTTTTTT.

V gene TRBV28 combines with J gene TRBJ2-5; 12 bases are shared with TRBD2. V lost 4 bases and J lost 3; bases outside the gene matches: 12. Germline V lookup: CDR1 MDHEN, CDR2 SYDVKM. The CDR3 sequence is 18 residues long. CDR3 DNA: TGTGCCAGCAGTTCACGACTAGCGGGGGTTCAGGTCAAAGAGACCCAGTACTTC. Its translation: CASSSRLAGVQVKETQYF.

This clonotype was detected once. The V and J genes are TRBV27 and TRBJ2-3; 8 bases align to TRBD2. CDR1 and CDR2 from the germline V gene are MNHEY and SMNVEV (reference sequence). The V and J ends lost 5 bases and 4 bases, in that order; junction bases with no gene match: 8. This CDR3 contains 15 residues. The CDR3 sequence: CASSLFSGSSDTQYF. The CDR3 DNA is TGTGCCAGCAGTCTCTTCAGCGGGAGCTCAGATACGCAGTATTTT.

There are a few counts of this clonotype. The genes are TRBV20-1 and TRBJ2-7; TRBD1 aligns across 8 bases. The CDR3 spans 14 residues. CDR1 is DFQATT, CDR2 SNEGSKA, per germline (reference sequence). J was trimmed by 0 bases and V by 3 bases; bases with no gene match: 4. CDR3 protein: CSASYQGASYEQYF. The CDR3 DNA reads as TGCAGTGCTAGTTACCAGGGGGCCTCCTACGAGCAGTACTTC.

The chain employs TRBV7-3 and TRBJ2-5; no clear D. In germline, CDR1 is SGHTA, CDR2 FQGTGA. V lost 3 bases, J lost 4 bases, and 9 bases lay in between. CDR3 length: 13 residues. The CDR3 protein is CASSLTSRETQYF. DNA for the CDR3: TGTGCCAGCAGCTTGACTTCGAGAGAGACCCAGTACTTC.

This clonotype was recorded many times. The V and J genes are TRBV15 and TRBJ1-1; tentatively, D is TRBD1 (5 bases). V shed 7 bases and J shed 1 base, with 10 bases lying between them. Germline V gives CDR1 LNHNV, CDR2 YYDKDF (reference sequence). This CDR3 spans 13 amino acids. The CDR3 DNA reads as TGTGCCACCACCAAGACAGAGAACACTGAAGCTTTCTTT. As protein: CATTKTENTEAFF.